A single sample is the source of the 10 T cell receptor beta chains below, sequenced in a study of blood T cell repertoires in COVID-19. The table came from immunoSEQ multiplex PCR; TCRdb's copy has only in-frame clones and leaves some out. The sample carries 120,000 to 150,000 clones, around four fifths recorded once. Material for sequencing was peripheral blood. These receptors were taken from a human donor in a cohort sampled during active COVID-19.

The J gene is TRBJ2-3, the V gene TRBV7-2, with 9 bases matching TRBD2. Germline lookup yields CDR1 SGHTA and CDR2 FQGNSA. This CDR3 has 16 amino acids. Trimming took 0 bases from V and 4 from J; bases not matched to a gene: 5. The CDR3 reads CASSLAPAGGADTQYF. The CDR3 DNA is TGTGCCAGCAGCTTAGCGCCGGCGGGGGGGGCAGATACGCAGTATTTT.

V is TRBV3-1 (or the pseudogene TRBV3-2) and J is TRBJ2-5; D is unclear. With 1 base removed from V and 4 bases from J, the gap between germline ends came to 13 bases. There are 15 residues in the CDR3. The V gene's germline CDR1 is LGHDT and CDR2 YNNKEL (reference sequence). CDR3 nucleotide sequence: TGTGCCAGCAGCCAAGGGGCCGGTTTGAGAGAGACCCAGTACTTC. Encoded protein: CASSQGAGLRETQYF.

The J gene is TRBJ2-1, the V gene TRBV11-2; the D gene is possibly TRBD1 (5 bases). This CDR3 contains 14 residues. Germline CDR1 and CDR2: SGHAT and FQNNGV. The V end was cut by 2 bases, the J end by 10 bases, with 15 bases between. The CDR3 sequence is CASSLMPGSGEQFF. The CDR3 nucleotides are TGTGCCAGCAGCTTAATGCCAGGGTCTGGGGAGCAGTTCTTC.

V and J are TRBV6-1 and TRBJ1-6, with unresolved D. V lost 1 base to trimming and J lost 11 bases, with 12 bases between them. The CDR3 has 14 amino acids. Germline CDR1 and CDR2: MNHNS and SASEGT. This chain's CDR3 is CASSEGVRSPPLHF. The CDR3 DNA reads TGTGCCAGCAGTGAAGGAGTCCGGTCCCCACCCCTCCACTTT.

The rearrangement uses TRBV2 and TRBJ1-2; TRBD1 is a possible D gene (6 bases). CDR3 length: 13 amino acids. Germline V CDR1 and CDR2: SNHLY, FYNNEI. Trimming stripped 11 bases from V and 5 bases from J, with 18 bases between. The CDR3 loop reads CAETDSYEYGYTF. The CDR3 nucleotides read TGTGCCGAAACGGACAGCTACGAGTATGGCTACACCTTC. The whole variable domain, remainder taken from reference TRBV2 and TRBJ1-2, is EPEVTQTPSHQVTQMGQEVILRCVPISNHLYFYWYRQILGQKVEFLVSFYNNEISEKSEIFDDQFSVERPDGSNFTLKIRSTKLEDSAMYFCAETDSYEYGYTFGSGTRLTVV.

The J gene is TRBJ2-1, the V gene TRBV10-2, with 14 bases aligning to TRBD2. Germline loops: CDR1 WSHSY, CDR2 SAAADI. J gave up 0 bases and V 8 bases, and 6 bases lay outside the gene matches. This CDR3 comprises 17 residues. The CDR3 region is CASAGLAGESSYNEQFF. CDR3 DNA sequence: TGCGCCAGCGCGGGACTAGCGGGAGAGAGCTCCTACAATGAGCAGTTCTTC.

V usage is TRBV18 and J usage is TRBJ1-5; no clear D. There are 14 residues in the CDR3. Germline CDR1 is KGHSH and CDR2 is LQKENI. Trimming pared 3 bases from V and 7 bases from J, leaving 13 bases between. CDR3 coding DNA: TGTGCCAGCTCACCGGAGGCTCGAGACCAGCCCCAGCATTTT. Its protein is CASSPEARDQPQHF.

This clone was recorded only once. V gene TRBV7-8 combines with J gene TRBJ2-2, with TRBD2 identical over 7 bases. V trimming: 7 bases; J trimming: 3 bases; junction bases outside the gene matches: 14. The CDR3 length is 17 residues. CDR1 is SGHVS and CDR2 is FQNEAQ in the germline V gene. CDR3 DNA sequence: TGTGCCAGCACTACATGGGGGGGACCATCCTACACCGGGGAGCTGTTTTTT. This encodes CASTTWGGPSYTGELFF.

This clone has more than one count but fewer than ten. The CDR3: CSASGITGGEVYGYTF. For the CDR3, the DNA is TGCAGTGCTAGTGGAATTACAGGGGGCGAGGTCTATGGCTACACCTTC. The chain employs TRBV20-1 and TRBJ1-2; TRBD1 matches at 9 bases. Germline lookup yields CDR1 DFQATT and CDR2 SNEGSKA (reference sequence). This CDR3 is built from 16 residues. J lost 4 bases, V lost 3 bases, and 12 bases had no gene match.

This clone was observed a handful of times. The chain couples TRBV2 to TRBJ2-7; maybe TRBD1 (7 bases). There are 15 residues in the CDR3. The ends were cut back, 6 bases at V and 0 bases at J, with 15 bases in the middle. In germline, CDR1 is SNHLY, CDR2 FYNNEI. The CDR3 DNA follows: TGTGCCAGCAGGGGGGGACAGTTAAGCTCCTACGAGCAGTACTTC. This encodes CASRGGQLSSYEQYF.